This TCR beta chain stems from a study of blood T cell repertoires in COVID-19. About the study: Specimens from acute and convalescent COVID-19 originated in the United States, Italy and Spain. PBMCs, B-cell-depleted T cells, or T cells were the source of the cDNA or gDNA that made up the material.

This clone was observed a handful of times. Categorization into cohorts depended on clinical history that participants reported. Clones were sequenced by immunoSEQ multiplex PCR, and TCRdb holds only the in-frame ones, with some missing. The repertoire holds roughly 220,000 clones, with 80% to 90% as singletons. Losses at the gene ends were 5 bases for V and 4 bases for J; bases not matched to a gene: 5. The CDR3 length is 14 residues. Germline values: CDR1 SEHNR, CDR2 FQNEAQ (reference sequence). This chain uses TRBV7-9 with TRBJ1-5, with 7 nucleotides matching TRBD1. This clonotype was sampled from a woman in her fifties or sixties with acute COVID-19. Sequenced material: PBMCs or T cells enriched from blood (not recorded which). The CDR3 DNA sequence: TGTGCCAGCAGCCCGACAGGGAATAATCAGCCCCAGCATTTT. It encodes CASSPTGNNQPQHF. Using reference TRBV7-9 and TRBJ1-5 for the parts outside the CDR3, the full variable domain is DTGVSQNPRHKITKRGQNVTFRCDPISEHNRLYWYRQTLGQGPEFLTYFQNEAQLEKSRLLSDRFSAERPKGSFSTLEIQRTEQGDSAMYLCASSPTGNNQPQHFGDGTRLSIL.